These T cell receptor beta chains were read from a single sample in a study of shared clonotypes between healthy human individuals. Libraries were prepared by immunoSEQ multiplex PCR; TCRdb keeps only in-frame clonotypes and omits some of them. Of around 1.6 million clones listed, around 98% were seen once; the top ten hold approximately 0.45%. Sequences were obtained from naive CD4+ T cells sorted from blood. The receptors derive from a man aged 25 to 40 in good health. The CDR3 runs from the conserved cysteine through the conserved F or W. The D gene is left open where the match is weak. Expanded clones are given a class, and other clones once, few, many or no size at all.

clone_size d_call j_call v_call cdr3_aa cdr3_nt
few TRBD2 TRBJ2-7 TRBV10-1 CASGDLAGVGEQYF TGCGCCAGCGGTGACTTAGCGGGAGTCGGCGAGCAGTACTTC
NA TRBD2 TRBJ2-1 TRBV7-2 CASSFASGSYNEQFF TGTGCCAGCAGCTTCGCTAGCGGTTCCTACAATGAGCAGTTCTTC
NA TRBD1 TRBJ1-5 TRBV27 CASSLNSPLETWTGRIGNQPQHF TGTGCCAGCAGTTTAAATTCTCCACTTGAAACCTGGACAGGGAGGATTGGGAATCAGCCCCAGCATTTT
NA NA TRBJ1-2 TRBV7-9 CASSLREANYGYTF TGTGCCAGCAGCTTGAGGGAGGCTAACTATGGCTACACCTTC
NA TRBD2 TRBJ2-3 TRBV9 CASSSRLAGDPSADTQYF TGTGCCAGCAGCTCCCGACTAGCGGGAGATCCTTCGGCAGATACGCAGTATTTT
NA NA TRBJ2-7 TRBV5-8 CASSARRLNAAAPFSEQYF TGTGCCAGCAGCGCCCGGCGCCTTAACGCGGCCGCGCCGTTCTCCGAGCAGTACTTC
NA TRBD1 TRBJ2-1 TRBV4-2 CASSPGQGYNEQFF TGTGCCAGCAGCCCGGGACAGGGTTACAATGAGCAGTTCTTC
NA NA TRBJ2-3 TRBV18 CASSSETGTDTQYF TGTGCCAGCTCATCTGAAACTGGCACAGATACGCAGTATTTT
NA NA TRBJ2-7 TRBV6-1 CASSELTSAISEQYF TGTGCCAGCAGTGAACTGACTAGTGCTATTAGCGAGCAGTACTTC
NA TRBD2 TRBJ2-2 TRBV5-1 CASSFGLAHGPRNAGELFF TGCGCCAGCAGCTTCGGACTAGCTCATGGCCCAAGGAACGCCGGGGAGCTGTTTTTT
once NA TRBJ1-3 TRBV5-8 CASSLGRNSGNTIYF TGTGCCAGCAGCTTGGGACGGAACTCTGGAAACACCATATATTTT
NA TRBD2 TRBJ2-5 TRBV11-3 CASSLASGNQETQYF TGTGCCAGCAGCTTAGCTAGCGGGAACCAAGAGACCCAGTACTTC
NA TRBD2 TRBJ2-7 TRBV18 CASSPPRVAGVYEQYF TGTGCCAGCTCACCACCTCGGGTAGCGGGAGTCTACGAGCAGTACTTC
NA NA TRBJ1-1 TRBV7-8 CASSFSGTASSMNTEAFF TGTGCCAGCAGCTTCTCCGGGACGGCCTCATCTATGAACACTGAAGCTTTCTTT
NA NA TRBJ2-1 TRBV7-9 CASSLDRVGEQFF TGTGCCAGCAGCTTAGACAGGGTCGGTGAGCAGTTCTTC
NA NA TRBJ2-2 TRBV27 CASRLTAGGTTGELFF TGTGCCAGCAGGCTGACAGCAGGAGGAACCACCGGGGAGCTGTTTTTT